Presented here are 21 T cell receptor beta chains from one specimen sequenced in a study of shared clonotypes between healthy human individuals. Method: immunoSEQ multiplex PCR; TCRdb's copy keeps in-frame clones and lacks some. The sample records approximately 530,000 clones, 90% to 96% being singletons. Sequenced material: naive CD4+ T cells sorted from blood. The subset: CD45RA+ positively selected. These receptors originate from a woman aged 30 to 39 in good health.

This rearrangement joins TRBV5-1 to TRBJ2-7; weak D call: TRBD1 (6 bases). V lost 2 bases to trimming and J lost 5 bases, with 14 bases between them. This CDR3 has 14 amino acids. CDR1 is SGHRS, CDR2 YFSETQ, per germline. The CDR3 DNA sequence: TGCGCCAGCAGCTTCCCCGACAGGCCGAACGAGCAGTACTTC. It yields the protein CASSFPDRPNEQYF. Full variable domain (outside the CDR3, taken from reference TRBV5-1 and TRBJ2-7): KAGVTQTPRYLIKTRGQQVTLSCSPISGHRSVSWYQQTPGQGLQFLFEYFSETQRNKGNFPGRFSGRQFSNSRSEMNVSTLELGDSALYLCASSFPDRPNEQYFGPGTRLTVT.

The CDR3 reads CASSPIGAGDEAFF. The CDR3 DNA reads as TGTGCCAGCTCCCCGATAGGGGCTGGGGATGAGGCTTTCTTT. The chain joins TRBV18 to TRBJ1-1; possible D gene TRBD1, 5 bases. The CDR3 spans 14 residues. V lost 6 bases to trimming and J lost 11 bases, with 22 bases between them. Germline V gene sequence: CDR1 KGHSH, CDR2 LQKENI.

This clone was seen only once. The V gene is TRBV19, the J gene TRBJ2-5, with D unclear. The CDR3 totals 16 residues. Between the trimmed V and J ends, which lost 5 bases and 1 base, there was a span of 17 bases. Germline CDR1 is LNHDA and CDR2 is SQIVND (reference sequence). The CDR3 loop is CASSLDGKHFQETQYF. Here the CDR3 DNA reads TGTGCCAGTAGTCTGGACGGAAAACACTTCCAAGAGACCCAGTACTTC.

The chain couples TRBV19 to TRBJ1-4; a possible D gene is TRBD1 (5 bases). V lost 5 bases and J 5 bases, leaving 9 bases between the germline ends. The CDR3 runs 13 residues. From germline, CDR1 is LNHDA and CDR2 SQIVND (reference sequence). Here the CDR3 reads CASSPRENEKLFF. The CDR3 DNA follows: TGTGCCAGTAGTCCCAGGGAGAATGAAAAACTGTTTTTT. Complete variable domain (other parts from reference TRBV19 and TRBJ1-4): DGGITQSPKYLFRKEGQNVTLSCEQNLNHDAMYWYRQDPGQGLRLIYYSQIVNDFQKGDIAEGYSVSREKKESFPLTVTSAQKNPTAFYLCASSPRENEKLFFGSGTQLSVL.

The gene calls are TRBV28 and TRBJ1-2, with 7 bases matching TRBD1. The germline CDR1 and CDR2 sequences are MDHEN and SYDVKM. The CDR3 loop spans 13 amino acids. V shed 8 bases, J shed 4 bases, and the junction held 7 bases outside the gene matches. Here the CDR3 reads CASREGARYGYTF. DNA for the CDR3: TGTGCCAGCCGGGAGGGGGCGCGCTATGGCTACACCTTC.

The chain combines TRBV7-6 with TRBJ2-3; TRBD1 matches at 8 bases. CDR3 length equals 15 residues. V lost 6 bases and J lost 1; bases outside the gene matches: 6. Germline CDR1 and CDR2: SGHVS and FNYEAQ. CDR3 sequence (DNA): TGTGCCAGCAGGTATACAGGGGGAGGCACAGATACGCAGTATTTT. It encodes CASRYTGGGTDTQYF.

V gene TRBV28 combines with J gene TRBJ1-1, with 7 positions matching TRBD1. CDR3 length equals 15 residues. V shed 5 bases and J 6 bases; nucleotides not matched to a gene: 12. Germline V gene lookup returns CDR1 MDHEN and CDR2 SYDVKM. The chain's CDR3 is CASSVGQAGTAEAFF. The CDR3 DNA sequence: TGTGCCAGCAGTGTAGGACAGGCCGGGACCGCTGAAGCTTTCTTT. The full variable domain, rest sourced from reference TRBV28 and TRBJ1-1, is DVKVTQSSRYLVKRTGEKVFLECVQDMDHENMFWYRQDPGLGLRLIYFSYDVKMKEKGDIPEGYSVSREKKERFSLILESASTNQTSMYLCASSVGQAGTAEAFFGQGTRLTVV.

This clone occurred once. The CDR3 sequence is CASSLTSGRAGEQYF. In DNA, the CDR3 is TGTGCCAGCAGCCTGACTAGCGGGAGGGCCGGCGAGCAGTACTTC. The chain combines TRBV6-1 with TRBJ2-7, with 14 bases that match TRBD2. CDR3 length equals 15 residues. With V trimmed by 6 bases and J by 6 bases, 7 bases remained unmatched. The V gene's germline CDR1 is MNHNS and CDR2 SASEGT.

The J gene is TRBJ2-1, the V gene TRBV15; 11 bases line up with TRBD2. V dropped 3 bases and J dropped 6; count of bases not matched to a gene: 7. The CDR3 length is 16 residues. Germline CDR1 reads LNHNV; CDR2 reads YYDKDF (reference sequence). The CDR3 region has the DNA TGTGCCACCAGCAGTTCACTAGCGGGAGTTGTCAATGAGCAGTTCTTC. Translating it yields CATSSSLAGVVNEQFF. The variable domain in full, completed from reference TRBV15 and TRBJ2-1, reads DAMVIQNPRYQVTQFGKPVTLSCSQTLNHNVMYWYQQKSSQAPKLLFHYYDKDFNNEADTPDNFQSRRPNTSFCFLDIRSPGLGDTAMYLCATSSSLAGVVNEQFFGPGTRLTVL.

The chain combines TRBV15 with TRBJ1-3; no reliable D call. The germline V gene encodes CDR1 LNHNV and CDR2 YYDKDF (reference sequence). The CDR3 is made up of 15 amino acids. Trimming removed 5 bases at V and 4 bases at J, with 15 bases between. CDR3 sequence (DNA): TGTGCCACCAGCCGCCCGGGCCCGGGAGGAAACACCATATATTTT. Translated, it gives CATSRPGPGGNTIYF.

This chain links TRBV19 with TRBJ1-4; no firm D call. CDR3 size: 13 residues. The germline gives CDR1 LNHDA, CDR2 SQIVND (reference sequence). Trimming removed 3 bases from V and 8 bases from J, with 10 bases in between. This chain's CDR3 is CASSISTREKLFF. The CDR3 DNA is TGTGCCAGTAGTATCTCGACGAGGGAAAAACTGTTTTTT.

J is TRBJ2-5 and V is TRBV10-3; 9 bases are a match to TRBD1. The end of the DNA aligns better with TRBJ2-7, so the J call may be wrong. CDR1 is ENHRY, CDR2 SYGVKD, per germline. The CDR3 totals 14 residues. CDR3 in amino acids: CAITRDRDPYEQYF. Here the CDR3 DNA reads TGTGCCATCACCCGGGACAGGGACCCCTACGAGCAGTACTTC.

This chain links TRBV7-8 with TRBJ1-1; 7 bases are a match to TRBD1. This CDR3 has 16 amino acids. With 2 bases clipped from V and 0 bases from J, the junction kept 6 bases outside the gene matches. Germline lookup yields CDR1 SGHVS and CDR2 FQNEAQ. The CDR3 loop reads CASSLSAGTVNTEAFF. CDR3 in DNA: TGTGCCAGCAGCTTATCAGCCGGGACAGTGAACACTGAAGCTTTCTTT. Filled out from reference TRBV7-8 and TRBJ1-1, the complete variable domain reads GAGVSQSPRYKVAKRGQDVALRCDPISGHVSLFWYQQALGQGPEFLTYFQNEAQLDKSGLPSDRFFAERPEGSVSTLKIQRTQQEDSAVYLCASSLSAGTVNTEAFFGQGTRLTVV.

V gene TRBV19 combines with J gene TRBJ1-4, with D possibly matching TRBD1 (6 bases). Deletions cut 9 bases from V and 8 bases from J, with 13 bases between. Looked up from germline, CDR1 is LNHDA and CDR2 is SQIVND (reference sequence). The CDR3 contains 12 residues. As DNA, the CDR3 is TGTGCCAGCCGGGGGCAGGGAGAAAAACTGTTTTTT. This encodes CASRGQGEKLFF.

The chain links TRBV19 to TRBJ1-2, with 7 bases that match TRBD1. CDR1 is LNHDA, CDR2 SQIVND, per germline (reference sequence). Trimming at V came to 6 bases and at J to 0 bases, leaving 4 bases not matched to a gene. This CDR3 is 14 amino acids long. CDR3 nucleotide sequence: TGTGCCAGTAGGAGACAGGGAGCTAACTATGGCTACACCTTC. This codes for CASRRQGANYGYTF.

This chain connects TRBV29-1 to TRBJ2-1; D may correspond to TRBD1 or TRBD2 (5 bases each). CDR1 SQVTM and CDR2 ANQGSEA come from the germline V gene. The CDR3 loop spans 12 amino acids. The ends were cut back, 4 bases at V and 6 bases at J, with 10 bases in the middle. The CDR3 region is CSVAREPNEQFF. DNA for the CDR3: TGCAGCGTTGCCAGGGAGCCCAATGAGCAGTTCTTC.

This chain joins TRBV6-5 and TRBJ2-5; unclear D gene. The DNA end is more similar to TRBJ2-7, so the J call may be wrong. The CDR3 sequence is 13 residues long. Germline V gives CDR1 MNHEY, CDR2 SVGAGI. CDR3 sequence: CASSSRVSYEQYF. The CDR3 region has the DNA TGTGCCAGCAGTTCCCGGGTATCCTACGAGCAGTACTTC.

The CDR3 DNA is TGTGCCAGCAGCTCAAAAAGGGCTTCATATAATGAAAAACTGTTTTTT. Translated: CASSSKRASYNEKLFF. The genes are TRBV7-6 and TRBJ1-4, with D unresolved. CDR3 size: 16 residues. V lost 4 bases and J 4 bases, leaving 16 bases between the germline ends. Germline V gene data show CDR1 as SGHVS and CDR2 as FNYEAQ.

This clone was picked up one time. The same CDR3 also results from other DNA sequences found in this sample. J is TRBJ2-2 and V is TRBV28; D is uncertain. The V and J ends lost 2 bases and 6 bases respectively, with 7 bases between them. The CDR3 length is 13 residues. Germline V gives CDR1 MDHEN, CDR2 SYDVKM. As DNA, the CDR3 is TGTGCCAGCAGTTTAAAGGTCCCCGGGGAGCTGTTTTTT. This translates into CASSLKVPGELFF.

The V gene is TRBV6-1, the J gene TRBJ1-4; D gene uncertain. This CDR3 comprises 13 residues. The germline CDR1 and CDR2 sequences are MNHNS and SASEGT. V was cut by 7 bases and J by 3 bases, with 9 bases left in between. In DNA form, the CDR3 reads TGTGCCAGCACCCCAGTGCCTAATGAAAAACTGTTTTTT. This encodes CASTPVPNEKLFF.

This chain links TRBV29-1 with TRBJ2-7, with D unresolved. The CDR3 is 14 residues long. Trimming left V 4 bases short and J 2 bases short, with 15 bases between. Germline CDR1 reads SQVTM; CDR2 reads ANQGSEA. This chain's CDR3 is CSVGIGRWTYEQYF. As DNA, the CDR3 is TGCAGCGTTGGAATCGGGCGGTGGACCTACGAGCAGTACTTC.